A single sample gave rise to the 23 T cell receptor beta chains below, sequenced in a study of blood T cell repertoires in COVID-19. Only in-frame clones appear in the TCRdb table, and some are missing; sequencing was by immunoSEQ multiplex PCR. The data contain about 320,000 clones, under 95% of them seen just once; the ten biggest clones take up 2% to 3%. Source material: PBMCs or T cells enriched from blood (not recorded which). The receptor source for this set is a man between 60 and 75 years old who had recovered from COVID-19.

CDR3 bases: TGTGCCAGCAGCGGACGGGACAGAGAAAGCACAGATACGCAGTATTTT. Its translation is CASSGRDRESTDTQYF. The genes are TRBV9 and TRBJ2-3, with 7 bases identical to TRBD1. The CDR3 is 16 residues long. Trimming at V came to 3 bases and at J to 0 bases, leaving 7 bases not matched to a gene. Germline loops: CDR1 SGDLS, CDR2 YYNGEE.

The rearrangement uses TRBV29-1 and TRBJ1-1; 7 bases agree with TRBD1. The germline V gene has CDR1 SQVTM and CDR2 ANQGSEA. The junction had 8 bases not matched to a gene; V was cut back by 4 bases and J by 6 bases. CDR3 length equals 13 residues. The CDR3 sequence: CSVGDRDRAEAFF. CDR3 coding DNA: TGCAGCGTTGGTGACAGGGATAGGGCTGAAGCTTTCTTT. Supplemented by reference TRBV29-1 and TRBJ1-1, the full variable domain reads SAVISQKPSRDICQRGTSLTIQCQVDSQVTMMFWYRQQPGQSLTLIATANQGSEATYESGFVIDKFPISRPNLTFSTLTVSNMSPEDSSIYLCSVGDRDRAEAFFGQGTRLTVV.

This rearrangement joins TRBV11-2 to TRBJ1-2; 11 nucleotides agree with TRBD1. The germline V gene has CDR1 SGHAT and CDR2 FQNNGV. J gave up 3 bases and V 5 bases, and 8 bases lay outside the gene matches. The CDR3 runs 16 residues. The CDR3, as DNA: TGTGCCAGCAGCAACCTCGGGACAGGGGGTCACTATGGCTACACCTTC. Its protein product is CASSNLGTGGHYGYTF.

The rearrangement joins TRBV3-1 (or the pseudogene TRBV3-2) to TRBJ1-2; D might be TRBD1 (6 bases). Looked up from germline, CDR1 is LGHDT and CDR2 is YNNKEL (reference sequence). V dropped 4 bases and J dropped 4 bases, with 10 bases sitting between them. This CDR3 contains 13 residues. CDR3 nucleotide sequence: TGTGCCAGCAGCCTACAGGGAACCTATGGCTACACCTTC. Translating it yields CASSLQGTYGYTF.

The chain combines TRBV12-3 or TRBV12-4 with TRBJ1-1, with 9 positions matching TRBD1. This CDR3 is 13 amino acids long. The trim removed 6 bases at V and 7 bases at J, leaving 6 bases unmatched. The CDR3 region has the DNA TGTGCCAGCAGCGGACAGGGGTCCGTTGAAGCTTTCTTT. Encoded protein: CASSGQGSVEAFF.

This rearrangement joins TRBV11-3 to TRBJ2-5, with D perhaps matching TRBD2 (5 bases). The V gene's germline CDR1 is SGHNT and CDR2 YENEEA. There are 15 residues in the CDR3. V was clipped by 1 base and J by 4 bases, with 13 bases between them. CDR3 nucleotides: TGTGCCAGCAGCTTAGTCGGCGGGCCCGGAGAGACCCAGTACTTC. As protein: CASSLVGGPGETQYF. Complete variable domain (other parts from reference TRBV11-3 and TRBJ2-5): EAGVVQSPRYKIIEKKQPVAFWCNPISGHNTLYWYLQNLGQGPELLIRYENEEAVDDSQLPKDRFSAERLKGVDSTLKIQPAELGDSAVYLCASSLVGGPGETQYFGPGTRLLVL.

V gene TRBV7-8 combines with J gene TRBJ1-6, with TRBD1 matching over 7 bases. The germline V gene encodes CDR1 SGHVS and CDR2 FQNEAQ. The J segment lost 2 bases and the V segment lost 5 bases, leaving 3 bases of the junction unmatched. This CDR3 is built from 15 residues. The CDR3 region is CASSGGQPYNSPLHF. In nucleotides, the CDR3 is TGTGCCAGCAGCGGGGGACAGCCCTATAATTCACCCCTCCACTTT.

V is TRBV5-1 and J is TRBJ1-4, with D tentatively TRBD1 (6 bases). CDR3 length: 13 residues. V lost 4 bases, J lost 7 bases, and 11 bases lay in between. The germline V gene has CDR1 SGHRS and CDR2 YFSETQ. The CDR3, as DNA: TGCGCCAGCAGCCCAAGGACAGCTGAAAAACTGTTTTTT. Its protein is CASSPRTAEKLFF. The full variable domain, in which reference TRBV5-1 and TRBJ1-4 provide the parts outside the CDR3, is KAGVTQTPRYLIKTRGQQVTLSCSPISGHRSVSWYQQTPGQGLQFLFEYFSETQRNKGNFPGRFSGRQFSNSRSEMNVSTLELGDSALYLCASSPRTAEKLFFGSGTQLSVL.

The chain is built from TRBV9 and TRBJ1-6; D might be TRBD1 (5 bases). The CDR3 sequence is 17 residues long. CDR1 is SGDLS and CDR2 is YYNGEE in the germline V gene. V lost 4 bases, J lost 10 bases, and 24 bases lay in between. CDR3 loop: CASSSHTGTRGSSPLHF. DNA of the CDR3: TGTGCCAGCAGCTCACATACCGGGACTCGGGGGAGCTCACCCCTCCACTTT.

The rearrangement joins TRBV6-5 to TRBJ1-4; TRBD1 is a possible D gene (6 bases). Trimming stripped 6 bases from V and 5 bases from J, with 13 bases between. The V gene's germline CDR1 is MNHEY and CDR2 SVGAGI. The CDR3 sequence is 14 residues long. In DNA form, the CDR3 reads TGTGCCAGCAGGAGGGGGTCAGAGAATGAAAAACTGTTTTTT. Protein: CASRRGSENEKLFF.

The CDR3: CASSLGLAGQDTQYF. CDR3 nucleotide sequence: TGTGCCAGCAGCTTAGGGTTAGCGGGGCAAGATACGCAGTATTTT. V and J are TRBV7-6 and TRBJ2-3; 8 nucleotides match TRBD2. The CDR3 is made up of 15 amino acids. The V segment lost 1 base and the J segment 5 bases; nucleotides outside the gene matches: 5. Germline V CDR1 and CDR2: SGHVS, FNYEAQ.

V gene TRBV29-1 combines with J gene TRBJ1-1; possibly TRBD1 for D (6 bases). The V end was cut by 8 bases, the J end by 2 bases, with 12 bases between. This CDR3 has 12 amino acids. Germline V gene lookup returns CDR1 SQVTM and CDR2 ANQGSEA. CDR3 nucleotides: TGCAGCTTCCGACAGGCCAACACTGAAGCTTTCTTT. Amino acids: CSFRQANTEAFF.

This clone turned up a few times. The rearrangement joins TRBV19 to TRBJ2-7; the D gene is possibly TRBD1 (6 bases). The CDR3 has 13 amino acids. V shed 10 bases and J shed 2 bases, with 15 bases lying between them. The germline CDR1 and CDR2 sequences are LNHDA and SQIVND (reference sequence). In nucleotides, the CDR3 is TGTGCCACAAAACAGGGAGCGACCTACGAGCAGTACTTC. Its translation is CATKQGATYEQYF.

This clone was observed a single time. The chain couples TRBV19 to TRBJ1-1, with TRBD1 matching over 8 bases. J was trimmed by 1 base and V by 6 bases; bases with no gene match: 4. Germline V CDR1 and CDR2: LNHDA, SQIVND (reference sequence). This CDR3 spans 14 amino acids. CDR3 DNA: TGTGCCAGTAGCCAAGGACAGGGGAACACTGAAGCTTTCTTT. Its translation: CASSQGQGNTEAFF.

The rearrangement links TRBV27 to TRBJ1-2; D remains unclear. Germline V gene data show CDR1 as MNHEY and CDR2 as SMNVEV (reference sequence). This CDR3 spans 13 amino acids. With 6 bases removed from V and 4 bases from J, the gap between germline ends came to 12 bases. CDR3 nucleotides: TGTGCCAGCAGCTCCATAGGGAGCTATGGCTACACCTTC. As protein: CASSSIGSYGYTF.

The chain combines TRBV24-1 with TRBJ2-5; TRBD1 agrees at 10 bases. Germline trimming cut 4 bases from V and 5 bases from J; bases unmatched to any gene: 12. The CDR3 consists of 17 residues. Germline V gene sequence: CDR1 KGHDR, CDR2 SFDVKD. Here the CDR3 reads CATSDRGTGALRETQYF. The CDR3 DNA follows: TGTGCCACCAGTGACCGCGGGACAGGGGCGTTGAGGGAGACCCAGTACTTC.

The rearrangement links TRBV18 to TRBJ2-1, with D unresolved. This CDR3 has 13 residues. Germline CDR1 and CDR2: KGHSH and LQKENI. The V end lost 3 bases, the J end lost 6 bases, and 9 bases lay between the germline ends. The CDR3 bases are TGTGCCAGCTCACCGTTGACTTCCAATGAGCAGTTCTTC. This codes for CASSPLTSNEQFF.

The genes are TRBV6-6 and TRBJ1-5, with D possibly TRBD1 on 6 matching bases. Trimming pared 5 bases from V and 3 bases from J, leaving 17 bases between. Germline values: CDR1 MNHNY, CDR2 SVGAGI (reference sequence). The CDR3 consists of 16 residues. In DNA, the CDR3 is TGTGCCAGCAGTATCCCGGGACAAGGCATCAATCAGCCCCAGCATTTT. This encodes CASSIPGQGINQPQHF.

The chain has TRBV2 and TRBJ2-2; a possible D gene is TRBD2 (5 bases). CDR1 and CDR2 from the germline V gene are SNHLY and FYNNEI. The germline V and J ends were trimmed by 0 bases and 4 bases, with 6 bases remaining between them. This CDR3 contains 14 residues. The CDR3, as DNA: TGTGCCAGCAGTGAAGCGGAGGTCACCGGGGAGCTGTTTTTT. Protein sequence: CASSEAEVTGELFF.

This chain joins TRBV4-1 and TRBJ1-3; possible D gene TRBD1, 5 bases. Deletions cut 1 base from V and 4 bases from J, with 17 bases between. Per germline, CDR1 MGHRA and CDR2 YSYEKL. The CDR3 consists of 17 residues. CDR3 sequence: CASSQVSGGGSGNTIYF. The CDR3 DNA reads TGCGCCAGCAGCCAAGTCTCTGGGGGAGGGTCCGGAAACACCATATATTTT.

V is TRBV19 and J is TRBJ2-2; D is perhaps TRBD1 (5 bases). V lost 6 bases to trimming and J lost 5 bases, with 16 bases between them. Looked up from germline, CDR1 is LNHDA and CDR2 is SQIVND (reference sequence). The CDR3 runs 15 residues. CDR3 nucleotides: TGTGCCAGTAGAACTACGCTCCCAGGGACCGGGGAGCTGTTTTTT. This encodes CASRTTLPGTGELFF.

This chain links TRBV20-1 with TRBJ1-2; D not certain. Per germline, CDR1 DFQATT and CDR2 SNEGSKA (reference sequence). V dropped 3 bases and J dropped 8 bases, with 16 bases sitting between them. CDR3 size: 13 residues. The DNA of the CDR3 is TGCAGTGCTAGTTTTTCAGGTCTCAGAGGCTACACCTTC. Amino acids: CSASFSGLRGYTF.

This chain joins TRBV25-1 and TRBJ1-2, with 7 bases matching TRBD1. This CDR3 is built from 17 residues. Trimming removed 5 bases from V and 3 bases from J; junction bases left unmatched: 15. Germline V gives CDR1 MGHDK, CDR2 SYGVNS. The CDR3 coding sequence is TGTGCCAGCAGTCCCCTCAGGGGGACGGGGAAGGACTATGGCTACACCTTC. Protein sequence: CASSPLRGTGKDYGYTF.